The sequence of this T cell receptor beta chain was determined in a study of vaccination and CD4 T cells after COVID-19. Worth noting for this clonotype: Antigen specificity is unknown.

Treatment denoted: approximately 10-day PBMC culture with coronavirus spike peptide pools or control peptides (ViraFEST assay). Positive PCR results dated from March to December 2020, before the US Alpha, Beta and Delta variants. The CDR3 extends over 16 amino acids. V was pared by 3 bases and J by 0 bases, with 12 bases between. Germline V gene lookup returns CDR1 SEHNR and CDR2 FQNEAQ (reference sequence). Oncomine TCR Beta short-read sequencing was applied to DNA from cultured CD4+ T cells. DNA came from CD4+ T cells after culture. TCRdb reprocessed the PCR reads via MiXCR and lists one record per CDR3 protein. The data contain a few thousand distinct CDR3 sequences, less than 50% of them seen just once; the ten biggest clones take up around 19%.

The J gene is TRBJ1-3, the V gene TRBV7-9; D is unresolved. The TCR originated in a human donor who had recovered from COVID-19. The sample taken for sequencing was CD4+ T cells from blood, cultured in vitro. CDR3: CASSLGEGFSGNTIYF. CDR3 DNA: TGTGCCAGCAGCTTGGGTGAGGGCTTCTCTGGAAACACCATATATTTT.